This T cell receptor (beta chain) was found in a study of T-cell memory formation after mild COVID-19. Constant-segment primers and 5'RACE yielded cDNA libraries for TCR alpha and TCR beta, each carrying sample barcodes and UMIs. MiXCR was run by TCRdb on the 5' RACE reads, yielding one entry per CDR3 protein. Found here are some 180,000 distinct CDR3 sequences, 10% to 15% of them singletons; the top ten hold 2.5% to 3.5%. V dropped 6 bases and J dropped 6 bases, with 13 bases sitting between them. Germline CDR1 reads SGHRS; CDR2 reads YFSETQ. The CDR3 totals 13 residues. Sequencing was performed on PBMCs or a T cell subset sorted from them (not recorded which). This sequence was found in a man aged 18-30 years who had mild COVID-19 (a few samples of this study predate the infection). Cell type and time point are not known. J is TRBJ2-1 and V is TRBV5-1; D assignment may be TRBD1 or TRBD2 (5 bases each). The CDR3 DNA is TGCGCCAGCACCTCCCAGGGACCCAATGAGCAGTTCTTC. It translates to CASTSQGPNEQFF.